The rows below give T cell receptor beta chains drawn from one sample of a study of response to subunit inactivated influenza vaccine. TCRdb ran MiXCR on the RT-PCR reads and lists one entry per CDR3 protein. The sample lists 630,000 or so distinct CDR3 sequences, 15% to 19% seen once, with 11% in the top ten. The sample in question was PBMCs from blood, obtained 11 to 12 days after vaccination. The receptors come from a man aged 50 or older who received an inactivated influenza vaccine. CDR3s include the opening cysteine and the closing phenylalanine or tryptophan. A D gene is named only where the DNA matches it firmly. Clone size is given for some rows only: seen once, a few or many times, or a class if the clone is expanded.

>TRBV13|few|NA|TRBJ1-2
CASSLQAGVGVDYGYTF
TGTGCCAGCAGCTTACAGGCAGGGGTCGGCGTTGACTATGGCTACACCTTC
>TRBV5-4|NA|NA|TRBJ1-3
CASSLDGTNSGNTIYF
TGTGCCAGCAGCTTGGACGGCACAAACTCTGGAAACACCATATATTTT
>TRBV15|NA|NA|TRBJ2-5
CATSSHRKGGQETQYF
TGTGCCACCAGCAGTCATCGGAAGGGTGGTCAAGAGACCCAGTACTTC
>TRBV6-1|NA|TRBD2|TRBJ2-3
CASRKGGTSTSTDTQYF
TGTGCCAGCAGGAAAGGGGGGACTAGCACTAGCACAGATACGCAGTATTTT
>TRBV25-1|NA|NA|TRBJ2-6
CASSDFASGPNVLTF
TGTGCCAGCAGTGATTTTGCGTCTGGGCCCAACGTCCTGACTTTC
>TRBV7-2|NA|NA|TRBJ2-1
CASSLAPLAWNEQFF
TGTGCCAGCAGCTTAGCGCCTCTCGCCTGGAATGAGCAGTTCTTC
>TRBV10-3|few|TRBD2|TRBJ2-1
CAISESPGLADEQFF
TGTGCCATCAGTGAGTCCCCGGGACTAGCTGATGAGCAGTTCTTC
>TRBV5-1|NA|TRBD1|TRBJ2-2
CASSLTPGTGGTGELFF
TGCGCCAGCAGCTTGACCCCCGGGACAGGGGGAACCGGGGAGCTGTTTTTT
>TRBV20-1|few|NA|TRBJ2-2
CSARDQGRGTGELFF
TGCAGTGCTAGAGATCAGGGGCGCGGGACCGGGGAGCTGTTTTTT
>TRBV9|many|NA|TRBJ2-7
CASSTGGRTEQYF
TGTGCCAGCAGCACAGGAGGAAGGACCGAGCAGTACTTC
>TRBV7-9|NA|NA|TRBJ2-1
CASSQERFGEQFF
TGTGCCAGCAGCCAAGAACGATTTGGTGAGCAGTTCTTC
>TRBV6-2/TRBV6-3|NA|NA|TRBJ2-1
CASSWGGASLSYNEQFF
TGTGCCAGCAGTTGGGGGGGGGCCTCCCTCTCCTACAATGAGCAGTTCTTC
>TRBV6-2/TRBV6-3|NA|NA|TRBJ1-1
CASRRGMNTEAFF
TGTGCCAGCAGGAGGGGCATGAACACTGAAGCTTTCTTT
>TRBV5-1|NA|TRBD1|TRBJ2-5
CASSGGQGAFQETQYF
TGCGCCAGCAGCGGAGGACAGGGGGCTTTCCAAGAGACCCAGTACTTC
>TRBV7-8|NA|NA|TRBJ2-1
CASSLVRRADSLYNEQFF
TGTGCCAGCAGCTTAGTGAGGAGGGCGGATAGTCTCTACAATGAGCAGTTCTTC
>TRBV25-1|NA|TRBD1|TRBJ2-7
CASWSWDREVEQYF
TGTGCCAGCTGGTCTTGGGACAGGGAAGTCGAGCAGTACTTC
>TRBV5-1|few|TRBD1|TRBJ1-2
CASTFIRAGGSSGYTF
TGCGCCAGCACCTTCATCAGGGCAGGGGGATCGAGTGGCTACACCTTC
>TRBV10-3|few|TRBD2|TRBJ2-3
CAISELSGGAVDTQYF
TGTGCCATCAGTGAACTCAGCGGGGGGGCCGTGGATACGCAGTATTTT
>TRBV20-1|NA|NA|TRBJ1-1
CSARDRGGKAFF
TGCAGTGCTAGAGATCGGGGGGGGAAAGCTTTCTTT
>TRBV3-1|few|NA|TRBJ2-2
CASSQFDSGELFF
TGTGCCAGCAGCCAATTCGATAGCGGGGAGCTGTTTTTT
>TRBV29-1|NA|TRBD2|TRBJ2-2
CSVDGELAGGRTGELFF
TGCAGCGTTGACGGGGAACTAGCGGGAGGGCGCACCGGGGAGCTGTTTTTT
>TRBV14|NA|NA|TRBJ2-2
CASNSLGTGELFF
TGTGCCAGCAACTCCTTGGGCACCGGGGAGCTGTTTTTT
>TRBV5-1|NA|NA|TRBJ2-7
CASSLPGNYEQYF
TGCGCCAGCAGCTTGCCGGGTAACTACGAGCAGTACTTC
>TRBV2|few|TRBD1|TRBJ2-2
CASRSGGGIGELFF
TGTGCCAGCAGATCAGGGGGCGGGATCGGGGAGCTGTTTTTT
>TRBV29-1|few|NA|TRBJ2-3
CSVGGIGGRSTDTQYF
TGCAGCGTTGGCGGGATAGGGGGTCGTTCCACAGATACGCAGTATTTT
>TRBV10-3|NA|TRBD2|TRBJ2-3
CATRTSGGHTDTQYF
TGTGCCACTCGGACTAGCGGGGGGCACACAGATACGCAGTATTTT
>TRBV20-1|few|NA|TRBJ1-5
CSARDRSTAGQPQHF
TGCAGTGCTAGAGATCGTTCCACAGCAGGGCAGCCCCAGCATTTT
>TRBV7-2|few|NA|TRBJ2-7
CASSLAGPTIAPYEQYF
TGTGCCAGCAGCTTAGCGGGGCCGACTATCGCACCCTACGAGCAGTACTTC
>TRBV12-3/TRBV12-4|NA|NA|TRBJ1-5
CASSGRAQPQHF
TGTGCCAGCAGTGGCAGGGCGCAGCCCCAGCATTTT
>TRBV4-3|few|NA|TRBJ2-7
CASSLKVAGSYEQYF
TGCGCCAGCAGCCTCAAGGTTGCCGGGTCCTACGAGCAGTACTTC
>TRBV12-3/TRBV12-4|many|TRBD1|TRBJ2-7
CASSSTNRGDEQYF
TGTGCCAGCAGCTCGACCAACAGGGGGGACGAGCAGTACTTC
>TRBV6-2/TRBV6-3|few|NA|TRBJ2-1
CASSGRASNEQFF
TGTGCCAGCAGTGGCCGGGCTAGCAATGAGCAGTTCTTC
>TRBV6-1|few|TRBD2|TRBJ2-7
CASTNPSGRAGEQYF
TGTGCCAGCACCAACCCTAGCGGGAGAGCGGGTGAGCAGTACTTC
>TRBV6-1|NA|TRBD1|TRBJ2-3
CSSSEQGDTQYF
TGTTCCAGCAGTGAACAGGGGGATACGCAGTATTTT
>TRBV27|few|TRBD2|TRBJ2-7
CASRKTGGHEQYF
TGTGCCAGCAGGAAGACGGGGGGACACGAGCAGTACTTC
>TRBV10-2|many|NA|TRBJ1-1
CASSKSGLNTEAFF
TGCGCCAGCAGTAAATCAGGGCTGAACACTGAAGCTTTCTTT
>TRBV10-3|NA|NA|TRBJ2-7
CAISESGQGTHEQYF
TGTGCCATCAGTGAGTCCGGGCAGGGAACCCACGAGCAGTACTTC
>TRBV25-1|NA|TRBD1|TRBJ2-5
CASISPLGQGKETQYF
TGTGCCAGCATCTCTCCATTGGGACAGGGAAAAGAGACCCAGTACTTC
>TRBV29-1|NA|TRBD2|TRBJ2-7
CSVESAAGGSRHEQYF
TGCAGCGTTGAGTCAGCAGCGGGAGGGTCACGGCACGAGCAGTACTTC
>TRBV5-1|few|TRBD1|TRBJ2-1
CASSFGQGRVNEQFF
TGCGCCAGCAGCTTCGGACAGGGTAGGGTCAATGAGCAGTTCTTC